The rows below give T cell receptor beta chains drawn from one sample of a study of T cell changes during pregnancy in multiple sclerosis. Profiling relied on immunoSEQ multiplex PCR, and the TCRdb table lists in-frame clones only, not all of them. Of around 70,000 clones listed, 80% to 95% were seen once; the top ten hold roughly 1.9%. Specimen: peripheral blood, collected in the second trimester of pregnancy. The receptors were sampled from a female donor with multiple sclerosis, enrolled in a pregnancy study. Both conserved end residues are part of each CDR3. The D gene is left open where the match is weak. Clone size, where shown, is once, few, many, or a class for clones that have expanded.

. TRBJ2-2 TRBV7-9 . TGTGCCAGCAGCTTCGGCACCGGGGAGCTGTTTTTT CASSFGTGELFF
TRBD1 TRBJ2-5 TRBV5-1 . TGCGCCAGCACCCCCGCCGGAGGGACAGGGCAAGAGACCCAGTACTTC CASTPAGGTGQETQYF
. TRBJ1-5 TRBV2 . TGTGCCAGCAGTGACGGTACGTTCAATCAGCCCCAGCATTTT CASSDGTFNQPQHF
TRBD1 TRBJ2-1 TRBV7-7 . TGTGCCAGCAGCTCGGGACAGTTACCCTACAATGAGCAGTTCTTC CASSSGQLPYNEQFF
. TRBJ1-2 TRBV28 . TGTGCCAGCGGGCGTTTTGGCTACACCTTC CASGRFGYTF
TRBD1 TRBJ1-1 TRBV19 . TGTGCCAGTAGTATAGGGTGGACAGGGGGGTCCACTGAAGCTTTCTTT CASSIGWTGGSTEAFF
TRBD1 TRBJ1-1 TRBV9 . TGTGCCAGCAGCAACCGGGACAGGGGAGTCACTGAAGCTTTCTTT CASSNRDRGVTEAFF
. TRBJ1-6 TRBV7-9 few TGTGCCAGCAGCCGAGAAGAGGGTTCACCCCTCCACTTT CASSREEGSPLHF
TRBD1 TRBJ1-1 TRBV5-4 . TGTGCCAGCAGCCGCGCGACAGGGGGCCTTGGAACTGAAGCTTTCTTT CASSRATGGLGTEAFF
TRBD1 TRBJ1-2 TRBV2 . TGTGCCAGCCATACAGGGGGCCTAGATGGCTACACCTTC CASHTGGLDGYTF
. TRBJ2-3 TRBV5-4 . TGTGCCAGCAGCTCTTCCCGAGACACAGATACGCAGTATTTT CASSSSRDTDTQYF
. TRBJ1-1 TRBV6-1 . TGTGCCAGCAGTTCTCCCAATAGGGGGACTGAAGCTTTCTTT CASSSPNRGTEAFF
TRBD2 TRBJ2-5 TRBV28 . TGTGCCAGCAGTTTGGTAAAAGGGACTAGCGGGAGGGCCGGGACGAAGACCCAGTACTTC CASSLVKGTSGRAGTKTQYF
. TRBJ2-7 TRBV4-1 . TGCGCCAGCAGCCGCCTTGGACAGAGCTCCTACGAGCAGTACTTC CASSRLGQSSYEQYF
. TRBJ2-1 TRBV7-9 once TGTGCCAGCAGCTTAGGGCTGGCTTCCTACAATGAGCAGTTCTTC CASSLGLASYNEQFF
. TRBJ1-1 TRBV2 . TGTGCCAGCAGAAAAGACAGGAACACTGAAGCTTTCTTT CASRKDRNTEAFF
TRBD1 TRBJ2-1 TRBV27 . TGTGCCAGCAGTCCTGATCCTACAGGGGGCCCCTTATATGAGCAGTTCTTC CASSPDPTGGPLYEQFF
TRBD1 TRBJ1-1 TRBV7-2 . TGTGCCAGCAGCCAGGAGGGGACAGGGAACACTGAAGCTTTCTTT CASSQEGTGNTEAFF
. TRBJ2-7 TRBV11-2 . TGTGCCAGCAGCCTCTACCGGGGCTACGAGCAGTACTTC CASSLYRGYEQYF
TRBD1 TRBJ1-5 TRBV28 . TGTGCCAGCTTGGGACAGCCGGGTCAGCCCCAGCATTTT CASLGQPGQPQHF
. TRBJ2-7 TRBV20-1 . TGCAGTGCTAGAGACGGCTACGAGCAGTACTTC CSARDGYEQYF
. TRBJ1-1 TRBV27 . TGTGCCAGCAGTTTGGTCGGAGTGAACACTGAAGCTTTCTTT CASSLVGVNTEAFF
TRBD2 TRBJ2-1 TRBV27 once TGTGCCAGCAGTTCAAGATCTAGCGGTTCGACCTACAATGAGCAGTTCTTC CASSSRSSGSTYNEQFF
TRBD2 TRBJ2-7 TRBV9 . TGTGCCAGCAGCGTAGCCCCTCTAGCGGGAGACGAGCAGTACTTC CASSVAPLAGDEQYF
. TRBJ2-2 TRBV7-3 . TGTGCCAGCAGCGAAGGACTTTTCACCGGGGAGCTGTTTTTT CASSEGLFTGELFF
. TRBJ1-5 TRBV19 . TGTGCCAGTAGTGCGGCCCGGGGGATGAATCAGCCCCAGCATTTT CASSAARGMNQPQHF
TRBD1 TRBJ1-4 TRBV10-3 . TGTGCCATCAGGAAGGGACAGGGTGGGGAAAAACTGTTTTTT CAIRKGQGGEKLFF